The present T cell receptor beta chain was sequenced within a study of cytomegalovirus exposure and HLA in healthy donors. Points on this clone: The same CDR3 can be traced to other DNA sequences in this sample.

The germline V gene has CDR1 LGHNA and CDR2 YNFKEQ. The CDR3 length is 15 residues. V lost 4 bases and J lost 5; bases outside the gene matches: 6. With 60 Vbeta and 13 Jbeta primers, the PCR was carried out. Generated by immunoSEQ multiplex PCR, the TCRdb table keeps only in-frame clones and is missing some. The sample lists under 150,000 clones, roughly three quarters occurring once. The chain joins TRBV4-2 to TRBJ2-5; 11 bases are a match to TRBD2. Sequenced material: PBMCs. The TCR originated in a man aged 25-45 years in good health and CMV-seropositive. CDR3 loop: CASSPLAGGPETQYF. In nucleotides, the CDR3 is TGTGCCAGCAGCCCATTAGCGGGAGGGCCTGAGACCCAGTACTTC.